The source of this T cell receptor (beta chain) is a study of radiation and T cells in renal cell carcinoma (dated by TCRdb to about 2020). The study in broad terms: The samples were obtained from a clinical trial, where primary renal cell carcinomas were treated with 15 Gy stereotactic body radiation therapy and then removed by nephrectomy 4 weeks afterward. A total of 53 samples underwent TCR beta sequencing, made up of about 25 tumors and roughly 27 peripheral blood samples. A total of 3.5 million to 4.5 million unique CDR3 nucleotide sequences, encoding 2,500,000 or so unique CDR3 amino acid sequences, were found across all 50 or so samples. Summary of the overall study and its limitations: The single-armed trial design could not address effects of radiation dose or scheduling on the TCR repertoire. In blood, the top tumor clonotypes increased from baseline to 2 weeks after radiation and then shrank by 4 weeks, which suggests a temporary expansion of tumor-resident clones. Because pretreatment tumor biopsies were not available, the study could not determine whether clonotypes were already present within the tumor at baseline. Changes in the blood repertoire were not tracked past 4 weeks after treatment.

In the case of this clone: No antigen is known for it. The sample holds no much larger clone one base away, and base qualities are not on file.

TCR beta libraries were generated from genomic DNA with the immunoSEQ kit, following the manufacturer's recommendations. To prepare the libraries, a first multiplex PCR with proprietary primers was run, followed by a second PCR that added unique barcodes, and a bead cleanup was done after each round. A positive control reaction and a negative control reaction, both provided in the kit, were run with every batch of samples. The final libraries were assessed on an Agilent 4200 TapeStation D1000 ScreenTape, pooled by volume, and quantified by qPCR. Sequencing was performed on an Illumina NextSeq500 using a MidOutput 150-cycle cartridge, with 156 Read1 cycles, 15 Index1 cycles, and the kit custom primers. The pooled library was loaded at roughly 0.94 pM with an approximately 21% PhiX control spike-in. In the original analysis: Vendor-processed data were analyzed in R, and a clonotype was defined as all T cells sharing the same CDR3 nucleotide sequence. In the clone abundance analyses, frequencies in each sample were normalized to that sample's 10,000 most abundant clones. Public T cell clones, which averaged fewer than five per sample, were excluded before analysis. A difference in abundance of at least 32-fold between compartments was used to define tumor-enriched and baseline blood-enriched clonotypes. Clonotypes expanded or contracted between blood time points were identified with a beta-binomial differential abundance model. Tumor-blood repertoire similarity was measured with the Baroni-Urbani and Buser coefficient, and group comparisons used two-tailed Wilcoxon tests in R. In TCRdb, the immuneACCESS table is reduced to in-frame sequences with V and J assigned. These tables do not hold every clone; where another copy was compared, an unresolved V gene accounts for under half, and the others remain unexplained. V and J calls and clone size are copied from that table; D and trimming were computed from the DNA. The sample table records about 49,000 clones; 83% of these occur just once. The ten largest clones add up to 25% to 35% of the sample.

The CDR1 and CDR2 encoded by the germline V gene are MNHNS and SASEGT. The CDR3 goes from the cysteine to the phenylalanine over 13 residues. Only the CDR3 DNA is retained, 39 bases long and in frame from the first base. Trimming leaves V shorter by 6 bases and J shorter by 6 bases, with the junction holding 8 bases beyond the gene matches. What this sample's time point label stands for: baseline pretreatment blood. What the treatment or condition label conveys for this sample: 15 Gy SBRT to primary tumor, nephrectomy 4 weeks later. To track tumor-enriched clonotypes, serial peripheral blood was sampled from radiation-treated patients at baseline and at 2 weeks and 4 weeks after SBRT. All patients had renal cell carcinoma with clear cell pathology. Genomic DNA for TCR sequencing was prepared using the QIAamp DNA Blood Mini Kit (Qiagen). The analyses included only samples that passed all quality control checks.

The material was blood, obtained from a patient whose treatment included radiotherapy and nephrectomy. This sequence originates from a woman aged 70-85 years with renal cell carcinoma. This chain joins TRBV6-1 to TRBJ2-7, with 7 middle bases fitting TRBD2. The CDR3 amino acid sequence is: CASRPAGVGEQYF. In nucleotide form, the sequence is TGTGCCAGCAGGCCCGCGGGGGTCGGCGAGCAGTACTTC.